These T cell receptor beta chains were read from a single sample in a study of T cell repertoires in cytomegalovirus infection. TCRdb redid the calling of the reads with MiXCR, one entry per CDR3 protein. The profile shows hundreds of thousands of distinct CDR3 sequences, more than 20% of them singletons. Sequencing was done on a sample of CD8+ T cells from PBMCs. The receptor source for this set is a human donor in good health (CMV status not recorded). Some clones in this sample may be carry-over from other donors' samples. The conserved cysteine and the conserved F or W are not part of the CDR3 here. Each record gives: CDR3 length, V gene, CDR3 protein.

>15|TRBV7-9
ASSLWGGREGTDTQY
>13|TRBV12-3/TRBV12-4
ASSSILASHYGYT
>17|TRBV13
ASRPQFSGIKPSGNTIY
>13|TRBV28
ASSAPGGRTDTQY
>14|TRBV14
ASSQPLGGVGNTIY
>14|TRBV12-3/TRBV12-4
ASTPDWLGGNNEQF
>12|TRBV2
ASPKGTVGTEAF
>13|TRBV10-3
AISESPYRETEAF
>13|TRBV4-2
ASSQEEDTSGTQY
>14|TRBV7-9
ASSPRDRGLLETQY
>11|TRBV5-6
ASSSPPFYEQY
>15|TRBV7-6
ASSHYSGGAGEDTQY
>13|TRBV29-1
SVTGLGEKDYGYT
>10|TRBV6-2/TRBV6-3
ASSYVGYEQY
>10|TRBV7-2
ASSSPAYEQY
>13|TRBV14
ASSQAPGSPRGYT
>13|TRBV19
ASSHGTGFNYGYT
>13|TRBV14
ASSQENVGAQGYT
>14|TRBV10-3
AISDTKLQGTYEQY
>15|TRBV7-3
ASSSRGGLSSYNEQF
>15|TRBV5-1
ASSLEDPFWGTSEQY
>11|TRBV7-6
ASSLSGGREQF
>12|TRBV7-9
ASRPDRSQETQY
>10|TRBV4-1
ASSQQGSPLH
>16|TRBV5-1
ASSFGTGGFKGADTQY
>11|TRBV7-6
ASSNRAAYGYT
>13|TRBV7-2
ASSSGGGRGDTQY
>14|TRBV12-3/TRBV12-4
ASSPFSGGNTGELF
>14|TRBV5-5
ASPGEEAGGYNEQF
>10|TRBV29-1
SVGQGAGELF
>10|TRBV29-1
SVAENTGELF
>9|TRBV20-1
SAPRPNEQF
>9|TRBV19
ASSPGGTIY
>11|TRBV7-9
ASSPPTVEKLF
>14|TRBV5-4
ASSLERLAGTGELF
>10|TRBV7-6
ATLTANYGYT
>13|TRBV6-2/TRBV6-3
ASSYLDSLYNEQF
>12|TRBV27
ASSTTGGIYEQY
>12|TRBV10-1
ASSETGKYQPQH
>13|TRBV10-3
AISVLAGGQETQY
>14|TRBV5-1
ASSSVAGAIYNEQF
>12|TRBV5-1
ASSNPGQGYEQY
>11|TRBV5-1
ASSLEVRLGYT
>12|TRBV6-5
ASSFGQGADTQY
>9|TRBV7-6
ASSPRGGYT